Described below is a single TCR beta chain sequence and its context. Antigen: not known. This sample was taken from a study of cytomegalovirus exposure and HLA in healthy donors. Whole-study context: Of about 390 genotyped donors, 80% to 85% grouped in the Caucasian-associated ancestry cluster. Regarding the study as a whole: Reported performance of the classifier showed diagnosis of cytomegalovirus status with high specificity and sensitivity. Clonal expansion, a later analysis showed, was greater in HLA-associated TCR beta chains than in equally common others.

The PCR was carried out with 60 Vbeta primers and 13 Jbeta primers. Sequencing used immunoSEQ multiplex PCR; TCRdb keeps in-frame clones, though not all of them. This sample has about 170,000 clones, with roughly three quarters found just once. Germline assignment: CDR1 LNHDA and CDR2 SQIVND (reference sequence). V lost 1 base and J 1 base, leaving 10 bases between the germline ends. The CDR3 length is 15 residues. The TCR originated in a man in his forties or fifties in good health and CMV-seropositive. Sequencing was performed on PBMCs. The chain couples TRBV19 to TRBJ1-1; a possible D gene is TRBD1 (5 bases). This CDR3 reads CASSIVAGRNTEAFF. In nucleotides, the CDR3 is TGTGCCAGTAGTATAGTAGCAGGGCGGAACACTGAAGCTTTCTTT.